The rows below give T cell receptor beta chains drawn from one sample of a study of OX40 agonist ivuxolimab in advanced cancers. The protocol was immunoSEQ multiplex PCR, while the TCRdb copy is restricted to in-frame clones and leaves out a portion. The data contain 55,000 to 75,000 clones, approximately 82% of them singletons. The specimen comprised CD4+ or CD8+ T cells sorted from blood, sampled in a trial of the OX40 agonist ivuxolimab. Receptors were obtained from an adult with an advanced solid tumor such as melanoma, head and neck, liver or kidney cancer. CDR3s include the opening cysteine and the closing phenylalanine or tryptophan. The order of the fields is D gene, clone size, V gene, J gene, CDR3 DNA, CDR3 protein. A D gene is named only where the DNA matches it firmly. Some rows mark clone size as missing; the rest say once, few, many or name a class of expanded clone.

D gene: -; clone size: -; V gene: TRBV7-9; J gene: TRBJ2-7; CDR3 DNA: TGTGCCAGCAGCTTAACAGGCACCTACGAGCAGTACTTC; CDR3 protein: CASSLTGTYEQYF
D gene: -; clone size: -; V gene: TRBV15; J gene: TRBJ1-3; CDR3 DNA: TGTGCCACCAGCGCCCGAGGACGGCTCTCTGGAAACACCATATATTTT; CDR3 protein: CATSARGRLSGNTIYF
D gene: -; clone size: -; V gene: TRBV2; J gene: TRBJ2-7; CDR3 DNA: TGTGCCAGCAGTGGGGTCCCGAAGATCCGGCGAAACTACGAGCAGTACTTC; CDR3 protein: CASSGVPKIRRNYEQYF
D gene: TRBD1; clone size: -; V gene: TRBV5-4; J gene: TRBJ1-2; CDR3 DNA: TGTGCCACCTCTCAGGGGGCGAGTGGCTACACCTTC; CDR3 protein: CATSQGASGYTF
D gene: -; clone size: -; V gene: TRBV7-2; J gene: TRBJ2-7; CDR3 DNA: TGTGCCAGCAGCTTAAGCCGGACAGTATCAGGCCACGAGCAGTACTTC; CDR3 protein: CASSLSRTVSGHEQYF
D gene: -; clone size: -; V gene: TRBV5-6; J gene: TRBJ2-2; CDR3 DNA: TGTGCCAGCAGCTTAACGGGGCGTTACTCCGGGGAGCTGTTTTTT; CDR3 protein: CASSLTGRYSGELFF
D gene: -; clone size: -; V gene: TRBV7-9; J gene: TRBJ2-3; CDR3 DNA: TGTGCCAGCAGCCTCACAGATACGCAGTATTTT; CDR3 protein: CASSLTDTQYF
D gene: TRBD1; clone size: once; V gene: TRBV5-1; J gene: TRBJ2-7; CDR3 DNA: TGCGCCAGCAGCTTGGGGGACAGGGACCTTGACGGCGAGCAGTACTTC; CDR3 protein: CASSLGDRDLDGEQYF
D gene: -; clone size: once; V gene: TRBV6-6; J gene: TRBJ2-1; CDR3 DNA: TGTGCCAGCAGTTACTCGGGGGTAAATGAGCAGTTCTTC; CDR3 protein: CASSYSGVNEQFF
D gene: -; clone size: -; V gene: TRBV18; J gene: TRBJ2-3; CDR3 DNA: TGTGCCAGCTCACCAGCGATCCGCACAGATACGCAGTATTTT; CDR3 protein: CASSPAIRTDTQYF
D gene: TRBD1; clone size: -; V gene: TRBV10-3; J gene: TRBJ2-2; CDR3 DNA: TGTGCCATCCGGGGGACAGGGGGGACCGGGGAGCTGTTTTTT; CDR3 protein: CAIRGTGGTGELFF
D gene: -; clone size: -; V gene: TRBV10-1; J gene: TRBJ2-7; CDR3 DNA: TGCGCCAGCAGTGAGTCCGGCAGTGGGGGTTACGAGCAGTACTTC; CDR3 protein: CASSESGSGGYEQYF
D gene: -; clone size: -; V gene: TRBV7-2; J gene: TRBJ1-5; CDR3 DNA: TGTGCCAGCAGCTTCAATAGCAATCAGCCCCAGCATTTT; CDR3 protein: CASSFNSNQPQHF
D gene: -; clone size: -; V gene: TRBV29-1; J gene: TRBJ2-7; CDR3 DNA: TGCAGCGTTGTCGGGGCAGGGTTAACCTACGAGCAGTACTTC; CDR3 protein: CSVVGAGLTYEQYF
D gene: -; clone size: once; V gene: TRBV29-1; J gene: TRBJ1-1; CDR3 DNA: TGCAGCGTTGGGGGGGAGCTCGGCACTGAAGCTTTCTTT; CDR3 protein: CSVGGELGTEAFF
D gene: -; clone size: -; V gene: TRBV18; J gene: TRBJ1-1; CDR3 DNA: TGTGCCAGCTCACCCTTGCAGGAAGAAGCTTTCTTT; CDR3 protein: CASSPLQEEAFF
D gene: -; clone size: -; V gene: TRBV7-2; J gene: TRBJ2-5; CDR3 DNA: TGTGCCAGCAGCCCAATCACCGGGACGGCCATCAGGGCCCAGTACTTC; CDR3 protein: CASSPITGTAIRAQYF
D gene: TRBD1; clone size: once; V gene: TRBV5-6; J gene: TRBJ1-2; CDR3 DNA: TGTGCCAGCAGCTTCCAGGGGGCATCTAACTATGGCTACACCTTC; CDR3 protein: CASSFQGASNYGYTF
D gene: -; clone size: -; V gene: TRBV19; J gene: TRBJ1-2; CDR3 DNA: TGTGCCAGTAACCAGCACTATGGCTACACCTTC; CDR3 protein: CASNQHYGYTF
D gene: -; clone size: once; V gene: TRBV10-3; J gene: TRBJ1-2; CDR3 DNA: TGTGCCATCATGCTAGACCCTGACCCTAGGTATGGCTACACCTTC; CDR3 protein: CAIMLDPDPRYGYTF
D gene: -; clone size: -; V gene: TRBV19; J gene: TRBJ2-5; CDR3 DNA: TGTGCCAGTAGTATAGGCGGCACTCAAGAGACCCAGTACTTC; CDR3 protein: CASSIGGTQETQYF
D gene: -; clone size: -; V gene: TRBV7-6; J gene: TRBJ1-6; CDR3 DNA: TGTGCCAGCAGCTTAGCTGATATCAGATCTTCACCCCTCCACTTT; CDR3 protein: CASSLADIRSSPLHF
D gene: TRBD1; clone size: -; V gene: TRBV18; J gene: TRBJ1-2; CDR3 DNA: TGTGCCAGCTCACCAACAGGGGGCTACGATGGCTACACCTTC; CDR3 protein: CASSPTGGYDGYTF
D gene: -; clone size: once; V gene: TRBV14; J gene: TRBJ1-6; CDR3 DNA: TGTGCCAGCAGCCAGTTCAGGTCGAATTCACCCCTCCACTTT; CDR3 protein: CASSQFRSNSPLHF
D gene: -; clone size: -; V gene: TRBV7-9; J gene: TRBJ2-3; CDR3 DNA: TGTGCCAGCAGCTTTGGCGGAGGTGATACGCAGTATTTT; CDR3 protein: CASSFGGGDTQYF
D gene: TRBD2; clone size: -; V gene: TRBV7-2; J gene: TRBJ2-1; CDR3 DNA: TGTGCCAGCAGCTCGCGGACTAGCGGGACCTACAATGAGCAGTTCTTC; CDR3 protein: CASSSRTSGTYNEQFF
D gene: -; clone size: -; V gene: TRBV7-9; J gene: TRBJ2-2; CDR3 DNA: TGTGCCAGCAGCTTGATGGGGAGGAACACCGGGGAGCTGTTTTTT; CDR3 protein: CASSLMGRNTGELFF
D gene: TRBD2; clone size: -; V gene: TRBV7-9; J gene: TRBJ2-1; CDR3 DNA: TGTGCCAGCAGCTTACTGGGGGGGTACAATGAGCAGTTCTTC; CDR3 protein: CASSLLGGYNEQFF
D gene: TRBD1; clone size: -; V gene: TRBV5-4; J gene: TRBJ1-2; CDR3 DNA: TGTGCCAGCGGTAAAGGACAGGAAGACTATGGCTACACCTTC; CDR3 protein: CASGKGQEDYGYTF
D gene: -; clone size: -; V gene: TRBV10-1; J gene: TRBJ2-2; CDR3 DNA: TGCGCCAGCAACGACTTGGGTACCGGGGAGCTGTTTTTT; CDR3 protein: CASNDLGTGELFF
D gene: -; clone size: -; V gene: TRBV7-9; J gene: TRBJ1-6; CDR3 DNA: TGTGCCAGCAGCTTGGCTAATTCACCCCTCCACTTT; CDR3 protein: CASSLANSPLHF
D gene: -; clone size: -; V gene: TRBV5-4; J gene: TRBJ2-3; CDR3 DNA: TGTGCCAGCAGCACCGAGGGGACAGATACGCAGTATTTT; CDR3 protein: CASSTEGTDTQYF
D gene: -; clone size: -; V gene: TRBV2; J gene: TRBJ1-6; CDR3 DNA: TGTGCCAGCAGTGAAGCGGCACCCCTCCACTTT; CDR3 protein: CASSEAAPLHF
D gene: -; clone size: -; V gene: TRBV7-2; J gene: TRBJ2-7; CDR3 DNA: TGTGCCAGCAGCTCGAAGTTTGGGTCCACATCCTACGAGCAGTACTTC; CDR3 protein: CASSSKFGSTSYEQYF
D gene: -; clone size: -; V gene: TRBV11-2; J gene: TRBJ1-2; CDR3 DNA: TGTGCCAGCAGCTTAGAGGTGGGGGGGCGCATCGACTATGGCTACACCTTC; CDR3 protein: CASSLEVGGRIDYGYTF
D gene: -; clone size: -; V gene: TRBV18; J gene: TRBJ2-3; CDR3 DNA: TGTGCCAGCTCACCACCGACTGTGCGCGGGGATACGCAGTATTTT; CDR3 protein: CASSPPTVRGDTQYF
D gene: -; clone size: -; V gene: TRBV10-3; J gene: TRBJ1-1; CDR3 DNA: TGTGCCATCAGTGAGTCGAGGCAAAAAGCTTTCTTT; CDR3 protein: CAISESRQKAFF
D gene: TRBD1; clone size: -; V gene: TRBV10-3; J gene: TRBJ1-5; CDR3 DNA: TGTGCCATCAGTCAGGGGGCGGGCCTGAATCAGCCCCAGCATTTT; CDR3 protein: CAISQGAGLNQPQHF
D gene: -; clone size: once; V gene: TRBV5-4; J gene: TRBJ2-5; CDR3 DNA: TGTGCCAGCAGCTTGGATGGCCAGAAGGGGCGGAAAGAGACCCAGTACTTC; CDR3 protein: CASSLDGQKGRKETQYF